This T cell receptor beta chain comes out of a study of T cell changes during pregnancy in multiple sclerosis. The germline gives CDR1 SGDLS, CDR2 YYNGEE. CDR3 length: 17 residues. V shed 0 bases and J shed 7 bases, with 17 bases lying between them. Some clones are missing from TCRdb's copy, which holds only in-frame ones; the method was immunoSEQ multiplex PCR. Here the sample spans tens of thousands of clones, about 90% being singletons. The clonotype comes from a female donor in good health, enrolled as a control in a pregnancy study. The chain combines TRBV9 with TRBJ1-6; possible D gene TRBD1, 6 bases. Source: peripheral blood, taken in the third trimester of pregnancy. Here the CDR3 reads CASSVGEGGARNSPLHF. CDR3 nucleotide sequence: TGTGCCAGCAGCGTAGGAGAGGGGGGGGCTAGGAATTCACCCCTCCACTTT.